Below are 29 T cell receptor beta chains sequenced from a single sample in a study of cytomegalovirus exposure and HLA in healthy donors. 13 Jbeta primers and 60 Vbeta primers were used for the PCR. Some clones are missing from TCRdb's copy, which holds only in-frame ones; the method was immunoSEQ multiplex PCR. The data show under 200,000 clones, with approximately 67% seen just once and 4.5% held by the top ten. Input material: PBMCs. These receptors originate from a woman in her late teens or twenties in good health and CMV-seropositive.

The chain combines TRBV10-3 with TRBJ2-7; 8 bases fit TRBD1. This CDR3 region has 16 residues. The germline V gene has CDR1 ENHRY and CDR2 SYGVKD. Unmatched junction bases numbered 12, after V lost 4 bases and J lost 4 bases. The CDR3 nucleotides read TGTGCCATCAGTGCTAAATCGACAGGGGACGGGTACGAGCAGTACTTC. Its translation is CAISAKSTGDGYEQYF.

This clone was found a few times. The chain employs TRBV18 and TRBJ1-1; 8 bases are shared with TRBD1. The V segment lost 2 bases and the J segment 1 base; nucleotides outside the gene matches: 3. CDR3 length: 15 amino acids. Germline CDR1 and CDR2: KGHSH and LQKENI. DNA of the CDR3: TGTGCCAGCTCACCAATAGGACAGGGGAACACTGAAGCTTTCTTT. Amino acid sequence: CASSPIGQGNTEAFF.

The CDR3 DNA sequence: TGTGCCAGCAGCTTAACAGGGAGCGGCAATCAGCCCCAGCATTTT. Its translation: CASSLTGSGNQPQHF. The chain recombines TRBV5-6 with TRBJ1-5; possible D gene TRBD1, 6 bases. This CDR3 region has 15 residues. V was trimmed by 2 bases and J by 2 bases, leaving 11 bases between them. Germline assignment: CDR1 SGHDT and CDR2 YYEEEE.

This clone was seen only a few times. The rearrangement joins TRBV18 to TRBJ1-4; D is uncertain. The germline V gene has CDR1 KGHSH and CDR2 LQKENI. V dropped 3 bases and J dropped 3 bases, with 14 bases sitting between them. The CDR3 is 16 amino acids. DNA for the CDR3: TGTGCCAGCTCACCCTCCGGGAGGGTTGCTAATGAAAAACTGTTTTTT. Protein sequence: CASSPSGRVANEKLFF.

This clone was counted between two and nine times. This CDR3 reads CASSTGGYSPLHF. The DNA of the CDR3 is TGTGCCAGCAGCACGGGAGGCTATTCACCCCTCCACTTT. The genes are TRBV9 and TRBJ1-6; no definite D call. Between the trimmed V and J ends, which lost 4 bases and 8 bases, there was a span of 10 bases. Germline V gene sequence: CDR1 SGDLS, CDR2 YYNGEE. The CDR3 spans 13 residues.

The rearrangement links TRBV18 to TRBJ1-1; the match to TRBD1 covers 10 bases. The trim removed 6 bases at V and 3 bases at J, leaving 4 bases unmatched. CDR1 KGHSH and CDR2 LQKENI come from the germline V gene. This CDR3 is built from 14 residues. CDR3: CASSRGQGDTEAFF. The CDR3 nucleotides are TGTGCCAGCTCCCGCGGACAGGGGGACACTGAAGCTTTCTTT. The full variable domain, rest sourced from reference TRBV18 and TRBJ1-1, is NAGVMQNPRHLVRRRGQEARLRCSPMKGHSHVYWYRQLPEEGLKFMVYLQKENIIDESGMPKERFSAEFPKEGPSILRIQQVVRGDSAAYFCASSRGQGDTEAFFGQGTRLTVV.

The CDR3 loop is CASSTEVGTGILAKNIQYF. The CDR3 nucleotides read TGTGCCAGCAGTACGGAGGTCGGGACAGGCATTCTAGCCAAAAACATTCAGTACTTC. The rearrangement joins TRBV28 to TRBJ2-4, with TRBD1 matching over 8 bases. This CDR3 comprises 19 residues. CDR1 is MDHEN and CDR2 is SYDVKM in the germline V gene. The junction had 15 bases not matched to a gene; V was cut back by 5 bases and J by 0 bases.

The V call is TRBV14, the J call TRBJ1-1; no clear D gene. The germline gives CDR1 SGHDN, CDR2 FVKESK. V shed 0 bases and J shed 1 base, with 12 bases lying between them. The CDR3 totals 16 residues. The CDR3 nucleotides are TGTGCCAGCAGCCAAGAGGTACGGGCGGGGAACACTGAAGCTTTCTTT. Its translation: CASSQEVRAGNTEAFF.

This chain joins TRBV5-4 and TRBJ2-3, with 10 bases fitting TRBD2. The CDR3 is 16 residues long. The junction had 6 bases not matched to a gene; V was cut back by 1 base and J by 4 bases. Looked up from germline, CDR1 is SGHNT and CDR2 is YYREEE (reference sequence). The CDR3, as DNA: TGTGCCAGCAGCTTGAGGGCTAGCGGGAGAGCAGATACGCAGTATTTT. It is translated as CASSLRASGRADTQYF.

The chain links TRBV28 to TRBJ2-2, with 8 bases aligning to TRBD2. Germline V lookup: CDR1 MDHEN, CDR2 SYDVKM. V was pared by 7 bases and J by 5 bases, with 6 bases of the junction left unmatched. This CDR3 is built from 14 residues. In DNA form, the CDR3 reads TGTGCCAGCAAGCCAGCGGGAGCGACCGGGGAGCTGTTTTTT. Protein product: CASKPAGATGELFF.

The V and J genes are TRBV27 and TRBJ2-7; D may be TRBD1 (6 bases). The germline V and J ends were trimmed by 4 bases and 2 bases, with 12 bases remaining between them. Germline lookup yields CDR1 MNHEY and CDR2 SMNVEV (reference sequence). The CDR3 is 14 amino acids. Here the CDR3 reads CASSWDTGPYEQYF. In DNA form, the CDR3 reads TGTGCCAGCAGTTGGGACACGGGTCCCTACGAGCAGTACTTC.

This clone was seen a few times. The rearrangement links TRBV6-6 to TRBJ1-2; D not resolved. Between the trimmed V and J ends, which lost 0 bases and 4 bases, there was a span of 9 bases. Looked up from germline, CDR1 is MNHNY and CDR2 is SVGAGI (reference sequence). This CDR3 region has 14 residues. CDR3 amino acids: CASSYSTSSYGYTF. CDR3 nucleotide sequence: TGTGCCAGCAGTTACTCGACAAGCTCCTATGGCTACACCTTC.

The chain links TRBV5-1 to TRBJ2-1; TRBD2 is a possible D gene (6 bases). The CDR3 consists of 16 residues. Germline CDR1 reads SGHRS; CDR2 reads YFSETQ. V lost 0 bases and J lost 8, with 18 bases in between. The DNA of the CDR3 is TGCGCCAGCAGCTTGGCCCACGGGGGTGGTATAGATGAGCAGTTCTTC. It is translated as CASSLAHGGGIDEQFF. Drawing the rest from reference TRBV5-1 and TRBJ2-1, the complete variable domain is KAGVTQTPRYLIKTRGQQVTLSCSPISGHRSVSWYQQTPGQGLQFLFEYFSETQRNKGNFPGRFSGRQFSNSRSEMNVSTLELGDSALYLCASSLAHGGGIDEQFFGPGTRLTVL.

The CDR3 is CASSSIPGQGIPGANVLTF. The CDR3 DNA reads as TGTGCCAGCAGCTCGATACCGGGACAGGGGATTCCTGGGGCCAACGTCCTGACTTTC. The chain employs TRBV11-2 and TRBJ2-6, with 10 bases aligning to TRBD1. The trim removed 4 bases at V and 2 bases at J, leaving 11 bases unmatched. The germline CDR1 and CDR2 sequences are SGHAT and FQNNGV. The CDR3 is made up of 19 amino acids.

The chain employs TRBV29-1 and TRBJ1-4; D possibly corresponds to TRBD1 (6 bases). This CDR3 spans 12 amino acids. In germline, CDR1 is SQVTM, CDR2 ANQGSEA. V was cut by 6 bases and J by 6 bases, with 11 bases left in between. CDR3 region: CSVTGWDEKLFF. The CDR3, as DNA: TGCAGCGTAACAGGGTGGGATGAAAAACTGTTTTTT.

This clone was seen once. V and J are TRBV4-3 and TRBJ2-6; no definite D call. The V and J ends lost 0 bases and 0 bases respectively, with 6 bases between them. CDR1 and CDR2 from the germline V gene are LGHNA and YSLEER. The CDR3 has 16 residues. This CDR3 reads CASSQDLSSGANVLTF. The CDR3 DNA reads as TGCGCCAGCAGCCAAGATCTCAGCTCTGGGGCCAACGTCCTGACTTTC.

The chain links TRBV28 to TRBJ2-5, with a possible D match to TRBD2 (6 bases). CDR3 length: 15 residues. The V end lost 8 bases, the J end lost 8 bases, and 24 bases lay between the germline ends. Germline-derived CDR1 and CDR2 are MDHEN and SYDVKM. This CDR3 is CASGAPGGAQGTQYF. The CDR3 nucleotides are TGTGCCAGCGGCGCCCCTGGAGGGGCTCAAGGTACCCAGTACTTC.

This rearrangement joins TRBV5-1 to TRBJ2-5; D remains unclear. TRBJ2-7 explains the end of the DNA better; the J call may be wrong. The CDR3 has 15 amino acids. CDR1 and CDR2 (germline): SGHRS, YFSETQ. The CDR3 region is CASSLGRSTTYEQYF. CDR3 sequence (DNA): TGCGCCAGCAGCTTGGGCCGGAGTACCACCTACGAGCAGTACTTC.

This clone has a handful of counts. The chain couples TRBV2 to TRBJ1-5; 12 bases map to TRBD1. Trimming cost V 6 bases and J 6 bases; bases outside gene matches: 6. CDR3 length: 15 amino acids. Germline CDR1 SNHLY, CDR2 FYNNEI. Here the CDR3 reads CASRRGQGAGQPQHF. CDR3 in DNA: TGTGCCAGCAGGCGGGGACAGGGGGCCGGTCAGCCCCAGCATTTT.

CDR3 sequence: CASSWGGQDYTF. CDR3 in DNA: TGTGCCAGCAGCTGGGGGGGGCAAGACTACACCTTC. The rearrangement joins TRBV9 to TRBJ1-2; tentatively, D is TRBD1 (6 bases). This CDR3 comprises 12 residues. CDR1 is SGDLS, CDR2 YYNGEE, per germline. The V and J ends lost 4 bases and 10 bases respectively, with 14 bases between them.

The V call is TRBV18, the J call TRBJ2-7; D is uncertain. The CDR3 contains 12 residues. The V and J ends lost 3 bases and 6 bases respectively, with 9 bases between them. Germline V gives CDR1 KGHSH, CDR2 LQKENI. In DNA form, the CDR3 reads TGTGCCAGCTCACCCATTCGGTCCGAGCAGTACTTC. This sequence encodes CASSPIRSEQYF. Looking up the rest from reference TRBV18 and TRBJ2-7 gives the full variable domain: NAGVMQNPRHLVRRRGQEARLRCSPMKGHSHVYWYRQLPEEGLKFMVYLQKENIIDESGMPKERFSAEFPKEGPSILRIQQVVRGDSAAYFCASSPIRSEQYFGPGTRLTVT.

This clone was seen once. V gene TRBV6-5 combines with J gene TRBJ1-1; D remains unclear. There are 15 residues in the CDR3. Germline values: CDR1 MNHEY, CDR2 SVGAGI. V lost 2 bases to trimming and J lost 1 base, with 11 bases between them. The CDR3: CASSYRRAPNTEAFF. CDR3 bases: TGTGCCAGCAGTTACAGGAGAGCCCCGAACACTGAAGCTTTCTTT.

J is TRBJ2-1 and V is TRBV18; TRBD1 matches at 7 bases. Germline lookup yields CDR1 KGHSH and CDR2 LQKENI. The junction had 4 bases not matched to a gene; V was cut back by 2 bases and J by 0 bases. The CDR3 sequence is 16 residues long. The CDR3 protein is CASSPETGVSYNEQFF. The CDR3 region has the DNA TGTGCCAGCTCACCAGAAACAGGGGTCTCCTACAATGAGCAGTTCTTC.

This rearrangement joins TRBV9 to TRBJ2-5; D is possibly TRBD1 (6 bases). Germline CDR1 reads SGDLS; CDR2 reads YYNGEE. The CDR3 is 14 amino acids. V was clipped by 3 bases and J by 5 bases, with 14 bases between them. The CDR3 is CASSGTGYGETQYF. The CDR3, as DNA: TGTGCCAGCAGCGGAACAGGGTATGGGGAGACCCAGTACTTC. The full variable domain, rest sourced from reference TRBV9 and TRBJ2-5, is DSGVTQTPKHLITATGQRVTLRCSPRSGDLSVYWYQQSLDQGLQFLIQYYNGEERAKGNILERFSAQQFPDLHSELNLSSLELGDSALYFCASSGTGYGETQYFGPGTRLLVL.

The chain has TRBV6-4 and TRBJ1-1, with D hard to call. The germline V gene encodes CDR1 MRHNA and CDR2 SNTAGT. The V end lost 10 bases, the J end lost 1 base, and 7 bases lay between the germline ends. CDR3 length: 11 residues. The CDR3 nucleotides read TGTGCCACCGGCGGGAACACTGAAGCTTTCTTT. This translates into CATGGNTEAFF.

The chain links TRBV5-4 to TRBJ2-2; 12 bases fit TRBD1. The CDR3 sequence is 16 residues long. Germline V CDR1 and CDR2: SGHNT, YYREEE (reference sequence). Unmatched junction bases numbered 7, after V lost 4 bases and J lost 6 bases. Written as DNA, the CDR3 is TGTGCCAGCAGCCGTCCCGGGACAGGGGGCTCCGGGGAGCTGTTTTTT. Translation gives CASSRPGTGGSGELFF.

The CDR3: CASSDRHTDTQYF. CDR3 nucleotides: TGTGCCAGCTCGGACAGGCACACAGATACGCAGTATTTT. The chain has TRBV4-2 and TRBJ2-3; 7 nucleotides agree with TRBD1. V dropped 8 bases and J dropped 2; count of bases not matched to a gene: 4. CDR1 is LGHNA, CDR2 YNFKEQ, per germline. CDR3 length equals 13 residues.

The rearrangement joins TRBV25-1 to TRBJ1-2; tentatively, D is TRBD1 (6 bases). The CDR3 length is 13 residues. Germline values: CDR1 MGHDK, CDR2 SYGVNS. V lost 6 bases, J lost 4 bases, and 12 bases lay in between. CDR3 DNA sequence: TGTGCCAGCAGCGGGGACAACTCCTATGGCTACACCTTC. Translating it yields CASSGDNSYGYTF.

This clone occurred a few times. The CDR3 DNA is TGTGCCAGCAGCTCCCTCGGGAACACTGAAGCTTTCTTT. This translates into CASSSLGNTEAFF. The chain carries TRBV5-6 and TRBJ1-1; D not certain. The germline V and J ends were trimmed by 3 bases and 1 base, with 7 bases remaining between them. The CDR3 is 13 residues long. Germline CDR1 and CDR2: SGHDT and YYEEEE.